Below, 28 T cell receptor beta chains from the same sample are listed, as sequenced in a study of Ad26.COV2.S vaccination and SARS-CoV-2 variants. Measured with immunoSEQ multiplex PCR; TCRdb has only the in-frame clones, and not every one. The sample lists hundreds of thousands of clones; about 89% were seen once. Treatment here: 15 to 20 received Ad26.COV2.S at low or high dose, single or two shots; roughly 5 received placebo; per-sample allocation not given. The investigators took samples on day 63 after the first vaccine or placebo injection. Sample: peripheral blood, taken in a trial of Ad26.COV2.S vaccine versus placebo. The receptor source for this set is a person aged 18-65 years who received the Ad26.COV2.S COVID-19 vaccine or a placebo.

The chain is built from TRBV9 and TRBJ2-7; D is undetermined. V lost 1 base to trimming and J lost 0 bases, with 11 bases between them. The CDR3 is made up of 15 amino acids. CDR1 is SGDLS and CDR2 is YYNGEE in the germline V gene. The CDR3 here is CASSVLDGPSYEQYF. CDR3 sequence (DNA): TGTGCCAGCAGCGTATTGGACGGACCCTCCTACGAGCAGTACTTC.

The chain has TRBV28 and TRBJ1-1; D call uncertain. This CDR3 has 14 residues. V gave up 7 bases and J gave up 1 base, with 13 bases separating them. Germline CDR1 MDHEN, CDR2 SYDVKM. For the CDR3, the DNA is TGTGCCAGCACTATAGACACGACGAACACTGAAGCTTTCTTT. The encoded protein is CASTIDTTNTEAFF.

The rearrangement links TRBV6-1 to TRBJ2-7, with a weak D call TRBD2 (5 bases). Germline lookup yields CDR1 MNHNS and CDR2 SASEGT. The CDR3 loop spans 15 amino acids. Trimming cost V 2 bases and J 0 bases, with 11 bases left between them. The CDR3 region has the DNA TGTGCCAGCAGTGAATGGACTGGTAACTCCTACGAGCAGTACTTC. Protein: CASSEWTGNSYEQYF.

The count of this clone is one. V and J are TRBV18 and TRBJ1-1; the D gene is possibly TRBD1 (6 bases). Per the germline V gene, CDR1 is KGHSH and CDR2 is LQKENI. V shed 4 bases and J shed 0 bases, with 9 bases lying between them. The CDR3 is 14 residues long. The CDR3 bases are TGTGCCAGCTCACTGTCAGGGGTGAACACTGAAGCTTTCTTT. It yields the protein CASSLSGVNTEAFF.

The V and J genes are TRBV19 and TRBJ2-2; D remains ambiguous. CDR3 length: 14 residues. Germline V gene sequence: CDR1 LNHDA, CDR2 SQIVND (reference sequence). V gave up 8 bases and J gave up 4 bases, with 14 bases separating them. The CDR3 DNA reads TGTGCCAGTTCTAGGCACCTCTTCACCGGGGAGCTGTTTTTT. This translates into CASSRHLFTGELFF.

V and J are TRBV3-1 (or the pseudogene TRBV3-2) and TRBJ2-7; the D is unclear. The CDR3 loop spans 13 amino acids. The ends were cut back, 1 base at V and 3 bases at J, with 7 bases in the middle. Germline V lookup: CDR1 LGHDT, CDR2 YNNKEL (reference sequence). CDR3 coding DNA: TGTGCCAGCAGCCAAGCGACATTCTACGAGCAGTACTTC. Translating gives CASSQATFYEQYF.

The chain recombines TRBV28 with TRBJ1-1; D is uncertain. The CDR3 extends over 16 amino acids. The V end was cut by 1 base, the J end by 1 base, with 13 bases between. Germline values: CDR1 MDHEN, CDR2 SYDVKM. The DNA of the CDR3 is TGTGCCAGCAGTTTATCCACCGGACGGAAGAACACTGAAGCTTTCTTT. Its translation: CASSLSTGRKNTEAFF.

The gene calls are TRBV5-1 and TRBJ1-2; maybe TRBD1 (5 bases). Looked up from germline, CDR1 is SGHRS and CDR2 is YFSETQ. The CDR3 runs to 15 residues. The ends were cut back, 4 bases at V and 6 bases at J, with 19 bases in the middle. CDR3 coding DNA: TGCGCCAGCAGCCCGACGGCCGCGGTGGGGGATGGCTACACCTTC. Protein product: CASSPTAAVGDGYTF.

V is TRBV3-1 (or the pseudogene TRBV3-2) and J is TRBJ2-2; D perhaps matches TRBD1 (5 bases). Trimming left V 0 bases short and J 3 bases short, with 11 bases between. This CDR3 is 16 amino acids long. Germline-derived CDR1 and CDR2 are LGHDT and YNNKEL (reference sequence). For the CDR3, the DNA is TGTGCCAGCAGCCAAGATACAACAGGTTACACCGGGGAGCTGTTTTTT. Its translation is CASSQDTTGYTGELFF.

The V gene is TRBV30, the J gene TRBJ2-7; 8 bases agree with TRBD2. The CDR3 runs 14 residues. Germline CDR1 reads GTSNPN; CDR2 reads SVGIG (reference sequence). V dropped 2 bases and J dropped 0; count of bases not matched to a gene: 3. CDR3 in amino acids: CAWSRTSSSYEQYF. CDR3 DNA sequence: TGTGCCTGGAGTAGGACTAGCAGCTCCTACGAGCAGTACTTC. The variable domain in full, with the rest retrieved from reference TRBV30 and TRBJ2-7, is SQTIHQWPATLVQPVGSPLSLECTVEGTSNPNLYWYRQAAGRGLQLLFYSVGIGQISSEVPQNLSASRPQDRQFILSSKKLLLSDSGFYLCAWSRTSSSYEQYFGPGTRLTVT.

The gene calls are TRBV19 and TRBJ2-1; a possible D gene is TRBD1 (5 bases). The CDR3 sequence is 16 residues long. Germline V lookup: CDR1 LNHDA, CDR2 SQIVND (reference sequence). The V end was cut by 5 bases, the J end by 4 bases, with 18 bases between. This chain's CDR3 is CASSARTGKAYNEQFF. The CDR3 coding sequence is TGTGCCAGTAGTGCCCGAACAGGTAAAGCATACAATGAGCAGTTCTTC.

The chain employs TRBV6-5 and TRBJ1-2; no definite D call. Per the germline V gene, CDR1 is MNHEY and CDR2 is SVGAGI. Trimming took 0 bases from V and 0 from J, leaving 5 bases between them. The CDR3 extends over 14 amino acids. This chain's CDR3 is CASSYSPANYGYTF. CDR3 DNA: TGTGCCAGCAGTTACTCGCCAGCTAACTATGGCTACACCTTC.

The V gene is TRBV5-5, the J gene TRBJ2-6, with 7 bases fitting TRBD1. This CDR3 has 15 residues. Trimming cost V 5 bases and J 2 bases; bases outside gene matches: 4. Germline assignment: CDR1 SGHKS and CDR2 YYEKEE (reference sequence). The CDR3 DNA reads TGTGCCAGCAGTGTGACAGGGACTGGGGCCAACGTCCTGACTTTC. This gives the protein CASSVTGTGANVLTF. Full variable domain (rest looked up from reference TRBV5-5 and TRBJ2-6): DAGVTQSPTHLIKTRGQQVTLRCSPISGHKSVSWYQQVLGQGPQFIFQYYEKEERGRGNFPDRFSARQFPNYSSELNVNALLLGDSALYLCASSVTGTGANVLTFGAGSRLTVL.

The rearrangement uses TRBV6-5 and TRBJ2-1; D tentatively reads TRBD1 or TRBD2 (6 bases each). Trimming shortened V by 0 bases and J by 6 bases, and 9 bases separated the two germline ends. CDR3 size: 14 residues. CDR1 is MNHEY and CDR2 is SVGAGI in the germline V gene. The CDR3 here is CASSYSRGLNEQFF. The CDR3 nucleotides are TGTGCCAGCAGTTACTCCCGGGGGCTCAATGAGCAGTTCTTC.

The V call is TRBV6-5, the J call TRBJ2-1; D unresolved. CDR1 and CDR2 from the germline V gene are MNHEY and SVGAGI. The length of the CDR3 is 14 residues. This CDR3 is CASDNSRSYNEQFF. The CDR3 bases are TGTGCGAGCGATAATTCTCGCTCCTACAATGAGCAGTTCTTC.

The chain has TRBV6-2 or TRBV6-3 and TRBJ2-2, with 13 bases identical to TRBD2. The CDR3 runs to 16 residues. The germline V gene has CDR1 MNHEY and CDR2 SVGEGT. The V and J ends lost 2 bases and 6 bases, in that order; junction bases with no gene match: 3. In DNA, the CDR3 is TGTGCCAGCAGTTACGGGGGGACTAGCGGGGCCGGGGAGCTGTTTTTT. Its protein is CASSYGGTSGAGELFF.

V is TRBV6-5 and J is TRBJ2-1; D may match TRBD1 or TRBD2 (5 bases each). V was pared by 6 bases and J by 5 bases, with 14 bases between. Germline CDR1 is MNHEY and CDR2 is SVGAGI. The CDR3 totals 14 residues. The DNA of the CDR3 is TGTGCCAGCAGGCCGGGACCCGAGAACAATGAGCAGTTCTTC. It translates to CASRPGPENNEQFF.

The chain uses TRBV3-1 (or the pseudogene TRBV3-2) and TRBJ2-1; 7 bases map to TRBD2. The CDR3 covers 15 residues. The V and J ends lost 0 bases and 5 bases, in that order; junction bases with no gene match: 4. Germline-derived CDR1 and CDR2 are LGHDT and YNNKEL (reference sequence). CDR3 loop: CASSQDGGSHNEQFF. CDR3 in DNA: TGTGCCAGCAGCCAAGATGGCGGGAGTCACAATGAGCAGTTCTTC.

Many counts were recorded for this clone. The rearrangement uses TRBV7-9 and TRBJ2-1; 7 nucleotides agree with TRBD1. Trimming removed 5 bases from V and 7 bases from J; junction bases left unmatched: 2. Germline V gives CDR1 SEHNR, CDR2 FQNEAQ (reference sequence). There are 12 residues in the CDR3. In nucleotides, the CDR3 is TGTGCCAGCAGCGACAGGGTAAATGAGCAGTTCTTC. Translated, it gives CASSDRVNEQFF.

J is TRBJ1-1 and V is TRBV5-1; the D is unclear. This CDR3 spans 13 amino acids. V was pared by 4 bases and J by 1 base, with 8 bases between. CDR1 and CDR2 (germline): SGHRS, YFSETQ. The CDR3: CASSALRNTEAFF. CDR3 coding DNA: TGCGCCAGCAGCGCCCTTAGGAACACTGAAGCTTTCTTT.

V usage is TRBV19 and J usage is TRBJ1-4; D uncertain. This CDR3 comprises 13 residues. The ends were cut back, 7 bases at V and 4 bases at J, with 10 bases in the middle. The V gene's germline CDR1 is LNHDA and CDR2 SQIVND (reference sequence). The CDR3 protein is CASTASRNEKLFF. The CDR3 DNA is TGTGCCAGTACGGCAAGCCGTAATGAAAAACTGTTTTTT.

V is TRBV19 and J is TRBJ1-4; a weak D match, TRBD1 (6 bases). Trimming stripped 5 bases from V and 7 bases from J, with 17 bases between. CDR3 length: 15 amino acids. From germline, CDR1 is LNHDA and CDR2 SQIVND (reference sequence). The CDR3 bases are TGTGCCAGTAGTCCAAACCGGGACACCACTGAAAAACTGTTTTTT. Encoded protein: CASSPNRDTTEKLFF.

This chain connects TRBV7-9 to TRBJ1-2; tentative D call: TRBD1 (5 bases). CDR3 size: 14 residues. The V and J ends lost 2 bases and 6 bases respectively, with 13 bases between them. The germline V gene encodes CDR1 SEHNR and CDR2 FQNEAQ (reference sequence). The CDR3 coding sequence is TGTGCCAGCAGCTTATCGGAGGGGTTGAATGGCTACACCTTC. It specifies CASSLSEGLNGYTF.

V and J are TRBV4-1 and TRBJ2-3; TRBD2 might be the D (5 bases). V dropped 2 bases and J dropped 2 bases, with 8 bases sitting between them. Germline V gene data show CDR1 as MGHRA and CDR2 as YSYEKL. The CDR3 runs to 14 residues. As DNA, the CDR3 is TGCGCCAGCAGCCAAATGGACTTCACAGATACGCAGTATTTT. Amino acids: CASSQMDFTDTQYF.

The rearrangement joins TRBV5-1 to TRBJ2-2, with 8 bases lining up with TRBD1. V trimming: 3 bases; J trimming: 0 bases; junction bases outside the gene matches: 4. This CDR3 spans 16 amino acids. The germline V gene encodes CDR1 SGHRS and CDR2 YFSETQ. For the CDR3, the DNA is TGCGCCAGCAGCTGGGACAGGCTGGCGAACACCGGGGAGCTGTTTTTT. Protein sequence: CASSWDRLANTGELFF.

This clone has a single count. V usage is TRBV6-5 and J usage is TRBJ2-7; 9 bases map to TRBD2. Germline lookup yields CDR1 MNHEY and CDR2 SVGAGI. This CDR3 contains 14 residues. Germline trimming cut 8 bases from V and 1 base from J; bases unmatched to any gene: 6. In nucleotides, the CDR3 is TGTGCCAGCCAACAGCGGGGGGTTTCCTACGAGCAGTACTTC. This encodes CASQQRGVSYEQYF.

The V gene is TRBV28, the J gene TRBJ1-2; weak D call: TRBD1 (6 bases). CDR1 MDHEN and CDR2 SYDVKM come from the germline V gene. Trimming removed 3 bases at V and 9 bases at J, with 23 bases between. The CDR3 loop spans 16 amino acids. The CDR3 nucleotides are TGTGCCAGCAGTTTTTCACGTACCGGGACACGGAGAAGCTACACCTTC. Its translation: CASSFSRTGTRRSYTF.

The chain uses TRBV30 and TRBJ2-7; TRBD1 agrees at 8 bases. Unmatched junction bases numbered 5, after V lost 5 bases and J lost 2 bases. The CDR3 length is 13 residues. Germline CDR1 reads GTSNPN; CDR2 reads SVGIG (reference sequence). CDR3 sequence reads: CAWDRGSTYEQYF. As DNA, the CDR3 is TGTGCCTGGGACAGGGGTTCTACCTACGAGCAGTACTTC.